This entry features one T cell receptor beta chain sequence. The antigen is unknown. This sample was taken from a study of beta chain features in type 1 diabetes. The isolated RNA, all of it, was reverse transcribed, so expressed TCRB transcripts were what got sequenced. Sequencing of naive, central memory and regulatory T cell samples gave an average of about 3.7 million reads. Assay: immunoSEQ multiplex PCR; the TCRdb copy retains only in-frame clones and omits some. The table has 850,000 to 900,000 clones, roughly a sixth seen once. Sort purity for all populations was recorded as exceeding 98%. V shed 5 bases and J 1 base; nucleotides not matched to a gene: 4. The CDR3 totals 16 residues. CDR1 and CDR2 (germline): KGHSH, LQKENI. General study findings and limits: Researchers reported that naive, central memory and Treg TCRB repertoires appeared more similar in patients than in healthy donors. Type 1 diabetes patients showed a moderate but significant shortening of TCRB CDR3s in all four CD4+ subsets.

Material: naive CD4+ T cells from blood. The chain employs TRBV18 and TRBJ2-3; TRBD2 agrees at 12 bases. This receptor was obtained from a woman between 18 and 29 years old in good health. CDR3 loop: CASSATSGRGTDTQYF. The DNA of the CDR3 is TGTGCCAGCTCAGCGACTAGCGGGAGAGGCACAGATACGCAGTATTTT.